The TCR beta chain under discussion was sequenced for a study of shared clonotypes between healthy human individuals. Germline lookup yields CDR1 SGHRS and CDR2 YFSETQ. The V segment lost 4 bases and the J segment 0 bases; nucleotides outside the gene matches: 6. The length of the CDR3 is 17 residues. CD4+ cells underwent separation, giving CD45RA+ naive and CD45RA-negative memory subsets. Produced via immunoSEQ multiplex PCR; TCRdb's table is partial and in-frame only. The repertoire includes roughly 2.5 million clones, roughly nine tenths of them detected once, and over 0.12% sits in the top ten. Sequenced material: naive CD4+ T cells sorted from blood. Noted subset: CD45RA+ positively selected. The chain links TRBV5-1 to TRBJ2-1; 11 bases align to TRBD2. The receptor was isolated from a young man in good health. Written as DNA, the CDR3 is TGCGCCAGCAGCGCCGGGACTAGCGGAACCTCCTACAATGAGCAGTTCTTC. Translating gives CASSAGTSGTSYNEQFF.